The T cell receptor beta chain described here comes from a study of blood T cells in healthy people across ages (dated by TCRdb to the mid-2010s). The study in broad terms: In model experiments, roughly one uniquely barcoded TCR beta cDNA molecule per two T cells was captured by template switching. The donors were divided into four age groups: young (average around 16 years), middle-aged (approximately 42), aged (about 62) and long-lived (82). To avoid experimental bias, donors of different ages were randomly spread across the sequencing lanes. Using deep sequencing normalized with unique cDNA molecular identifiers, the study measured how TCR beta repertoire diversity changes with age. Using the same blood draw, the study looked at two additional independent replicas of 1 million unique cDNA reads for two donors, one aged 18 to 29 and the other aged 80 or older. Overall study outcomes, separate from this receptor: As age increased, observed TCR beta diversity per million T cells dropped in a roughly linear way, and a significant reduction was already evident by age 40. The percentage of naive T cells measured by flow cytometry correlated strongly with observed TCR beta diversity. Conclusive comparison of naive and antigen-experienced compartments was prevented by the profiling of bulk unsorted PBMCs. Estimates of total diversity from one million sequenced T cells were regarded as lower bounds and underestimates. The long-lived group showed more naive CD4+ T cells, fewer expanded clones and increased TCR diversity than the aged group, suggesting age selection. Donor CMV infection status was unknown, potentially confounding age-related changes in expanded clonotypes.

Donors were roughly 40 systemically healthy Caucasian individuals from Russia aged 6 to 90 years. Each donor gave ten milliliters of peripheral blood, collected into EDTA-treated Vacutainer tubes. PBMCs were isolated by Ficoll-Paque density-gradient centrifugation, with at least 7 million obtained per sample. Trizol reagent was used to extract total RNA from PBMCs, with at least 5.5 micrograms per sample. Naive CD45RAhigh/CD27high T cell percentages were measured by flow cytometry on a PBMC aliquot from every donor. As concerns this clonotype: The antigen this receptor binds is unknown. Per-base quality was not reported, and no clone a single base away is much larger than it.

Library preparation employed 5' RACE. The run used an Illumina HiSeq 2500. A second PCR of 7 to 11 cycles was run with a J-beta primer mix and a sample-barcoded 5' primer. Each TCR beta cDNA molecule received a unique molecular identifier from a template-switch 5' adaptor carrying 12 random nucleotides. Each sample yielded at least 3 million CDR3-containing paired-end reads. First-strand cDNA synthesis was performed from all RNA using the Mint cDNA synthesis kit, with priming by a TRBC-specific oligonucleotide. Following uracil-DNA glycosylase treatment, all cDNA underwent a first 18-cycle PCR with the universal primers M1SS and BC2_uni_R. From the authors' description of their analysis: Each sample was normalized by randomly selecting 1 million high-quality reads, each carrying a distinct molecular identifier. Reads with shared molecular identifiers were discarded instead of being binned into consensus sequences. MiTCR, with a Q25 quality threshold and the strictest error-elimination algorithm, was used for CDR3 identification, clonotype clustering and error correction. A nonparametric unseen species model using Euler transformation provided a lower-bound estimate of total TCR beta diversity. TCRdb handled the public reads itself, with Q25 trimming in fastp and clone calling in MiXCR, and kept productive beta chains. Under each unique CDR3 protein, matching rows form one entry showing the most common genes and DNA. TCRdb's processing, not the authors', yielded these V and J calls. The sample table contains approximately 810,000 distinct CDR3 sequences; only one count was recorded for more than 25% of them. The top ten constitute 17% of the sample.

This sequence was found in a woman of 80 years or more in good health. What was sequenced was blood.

The base sequence is TGTGCCAGCTCGAACAGGGTAAAAGGCTCCTACAATGAGCAGTTCTTC. Its protein is CASSNRVKGSYNEQFF. The receptor chain draws on TRBV18 and TRBJ2-1; a weak D assignment points to TRBD1 (6 bases agree). Trimming removed 6 bases from V and 0 bases from J, leaving 15 bases between the germline ends. The germline V gene yields KGHSH for CDR1 and LQKENI for CDR2. The CDR3 spans 16 residues, from the cysteine through the phenylalanine. Only the CDR3 DNA is retained, 48 bases long and in frame from the first base. The CDR3 plus the reference TRBV18 and TRBJ2-1 genes for the other parts give the full variable domain: NAGVMQNPRHLVRRRGQEARLRCSPMKGHSHVYWYRQLPEEGLKFMVYLQKENIIDESGMPKERFSAEFPKEGPSILRIQQVVRGDSAAYFCASSNRVKGSYNEQFFGPGTRLTVL.